The 5 T cell receptor beta chains presented below share a single source sample, sequenced in a study of blood T cell repertoires in COVID-19. Clones were sequenced by immunoSEQ multiplex PCR, and TCRdb holds only the in-frame ones, with some missing. The sample has about 74,000 clones, about 90% seen once; the top ten hold roughly 2.1%. Sequencing was carried out using peripheral blood. The receptors originated from a woman of 80 years or more with active or convalescent COVID-19.

V is TRBV7-9 and J is TRBJ1-1, with D uncertain. This CDR3 has 15 residues. Between the trimmed V and J ends, which lost 5 bases and 4 bases, there was a span of 17 bases. Germline-derived CDR1 and CDR2 are SEHNR and FQNEAQ (reference sequence). CDR3 residues: CASSPSGGRGTEAFF. The CDR3 bases are TGTGCCAGCAGCCCATCGGGAGGTCGTGGCACTGAAGCTTTCTTT.

The chain employs TRBV4-1 and TRBJ2-2; 9 bases align to TRBD2. Germline V CDR1 and CDR2: MGHRA, YSYEKL. This CDR3 comprises 20 residues. The J segment lost 3 bases and the V segment lost 0 bases, leaving 14 bases of the junction unmatched. The CDR3 region has the DNA TGCGCCAGCAGCCAAGATGGGGGTAGGAGCGGGAGGAGGTACACCGGGGAGCTGTTTTTT. It specifies CASSQDGGRSGRRYTGELFF.

CDR3 coding DNA: TGTGCCAGCAGTCCGCGGACAATACAAGAGACCCAGTACTTC. As protein: CASSPRTIQETQYF. V is TRBV2 and J is TRBJ2-5, with TRBD1 as a possible D gene (5 bases). Trimming shortened V by 5 bases and J by 2 bases, and 12 bases separated the two germline ends. The CDR3 runs 14 residues. Germline CDR1 is SNHLY and CDR2 is FYNNEI.

The chain employs TRBV15 and TRBJ2-1, with TRBD2 as a possible D gene (6 bases). There are 17 residues in the CDR3. The V gene's germline CDR1 is LNHNV and CDR2 YYDKDF (reference sequence). Trimming stripped 1 base from V and 6 bases from J, with 19 bases between. The CDR3 coding sequence is TGTGCCACCAGCAGAGGGGACTCTGGACTAAAAAGCAATGAGCAGTTCTTC. Protein product: CATSRGDSGLKSNEQFF.

The V gene is TRBV7-2, the J gene TRBJ2-2, with D possibly matching TRBD1 (5 bases). Germline lookup yields CDR1 SGHTA and CDR2 FQGNSA. Trimming took 3 bases from V and 3 from J, leaving 11 bases between them. The CDR3 spans 15 residues. The CDR3 here is CASSFRTWDTGELFF. CDR3 nucleotide sequence: TGTGCCAGCAGCTTCCGGACATGGGACACCGGGGAGCTGTTTTTT.